The rows below give T cell receptor beta chains drawn from one sample of a study of cytomegalovirus exposure and HLA in healthy donors. This table comes from immunoSEQ multiplex PCR, and its TCRdb copy is limited to in-frame clones, with some not included. The table has some 200,000 clones, around 76% seen once. The sample consisted of PBMCs. The receptors were sampled from a young man in good health and CMV-seronegative. Both conserved end residues are part of each CDR3. A D gene is named only where the DNA matches it firmly. Expanded clones get a size class; other rows say once, few or many, or leave the size out.

D	V	size	J	CDR3	DNA
.	TRBV28	.	TRBJ1-2	CASSLTANYGYTF	TGTGCCAGCAGTCTGACAGCTAACTATGGCTACACCTTC
.	TRBV6-1	.	TRBJ1-5	CASSEASNQPQHF	TGTGCCAGCAGTGAGGCCAGCAATCAGCCCCAGCATTTT
TRBD1	TRBV7-9	few	TRBJ1-4	CASSPGQGTNEKLFF	TGTGCCAGCAGCCCCGGACAGGGGACTAATGAAAAACTGTTTTTT
TRBD1	TRBV5-7	.	TRBJ2-7	CASSYRQGPREQYF	TGTGCCAGCAGCTACCGACAGGGTCCCCGCGAGCAGTACTTC
TRBD1	TRBV30	few	TRBJ2-5	CAWGGQGETQYF	TGTGCCTGGGGGGGACAGGGAGAGACCCAGTACTTC
TRBD2	TRBV19	.	TRBJ2-7	CASSMTSFVEQYF	TGTGCCAGTAGTATGACTAGCTTTGTGGAGCAGTACTTC
TRBD1	TRBV9	.	TRBJ2-1	CASSGHSGQGYNEQFF	TGTGCCAGCAGCGGACACTCGGGACAGGGGTACAATGAGCAGTTCTTC
.	TRBV19	few	TRBJ2-7	CASSRRAWADGDYEQYF	TGTGCCAGTAGTAGGAGGGCCTGGGCGGACGGTGACTACGAGCAGTACTTC
.	TRBV21-1	once	TRBJ1-1	CASPERQGVTEAFF	TGTGCCAGCCCGGAACGGCAGGGGGTCACTGAAGCTTTCTTT
.	TRBV19	.	TRBJ1-2	CASSMYRVYGYTF	TGTGCCAGTAGTATGTACAGAGTCTATGGCTACACCTTC
TRBD1	TRBV5-1	.	TRBJ2-3	CASSSGQGDWCTQYF	TGCGCCAGCAGCTCCGGACAGGGGGATTGGTGTACGCAGTATTTT
.	TRBV10-1	.	TRBJ2-2	CASSDLYTGELFF	TGCGCCAGCAGTGATCTATACACCGGGGAGCTGTTTTTT
TRBD1	TRBV6-5	.	TRBJ1-1	CASNPQGINTEAFF	TGTGCCAGCAACCCACAGGGGATCAACACTGAAGCTTTCTTT
TRBD2	TRBV7-9	.	TRBJ2-3	CASSFSGVSTDTQYF	TGTGCCAGCAGCTTTAGCGGGGTTAGCACAGATACGCAGTATTTT
TRBD1	TRBV6-1	.	TRBJ1-2	CASSPRTGTDGYTF	TGTGCCAGCAGTCCGAGGACCGGGACAGATGGCTACACCTTC
.	TRBV2	once	TRBJ1-4	CASRRLQRVVSF	TGTGCCAGCAGGCGGCTACAGAGGGTGGTATCTTTT
TRBD1	TRBV25-1	.	TRBJ2-7	CASSGQGAIYEQYF	TGTGCCAGCAGTGGCCAGGGGGCTATCTACGAGCAGTACTTC
TRBD2	TRBV7-2	.	TRBJ2-1	CASSFTSGKQFF	TGTGCCAGCAGCTTTACTAGCGGGAAGCAGTTCTTC
.	TRBV5-5	.	TRBJ1-5	CASSSLLPGQPQHF	TGTGCCAGCAGCTCGCTACTACCGGGTCAGCCCCAGCATTTT
.	TRBV7-9	.	TRBJ1-1	CASSLTPTQAAFF	TGTGCCAGCAGCTTAACGCCAACCCAGGCAGCTTTCTTT
TRBD1	TRBV10-3	.	TRBJ1-6	CAISESLQGANNSPLHF	TGTGCCATCAGTGAGTCATTACAGGGGGCAAATAATTCACCCCTCCACTTT
TRBD2	TRBV6-4	.	TRBJ2-3	CASSARASLAGFTDTQYF	TGTGCCAGCAGTGCCCGAGCCTCTCTAGCGGGTTTCACAGATACGCAGTATTTT
TRBD1	TRBV9	.	TRBJ2-5	CASSVAGTGVETQYF	TGTGCCAGCAGCGTTGCCGGGACAGGGGTGGAGACCCAGTACTTC
TRBD2	TRBV10-2	.	TRBJ2-5	CASSPPQREGQETQYF	TGCGCCAGCAGTCCCCCCCAGCGGGAGGGTCAAGAGACCCAGTACTTC
TRBD1	TRBV19	.	TRBJ2-2	CASSILRDRSPGWRTGELFF	TGTGCCAGTAGTATACTCAGGGACAGGAGTCCGGGGTGGAGGACCGGGGAGCTGTTTTTT
.	TRBV5-1	.	TRBJ1-4	CASSIDSATNEKLFF	TGCGCCAGCAGCATCGACAGCGCAACTAATGAAAAACTGTTTTTT
.	TRBV5-6	.	TRBJ2-3	CASSLAYGGMSTDTQYF	TGTGCCAGCAGCTTGGCCTATGGGGGGATGAGCACAGATACGCAGTATTTT
TRBD2	TRBV11-3	.	TRBJ2-1	CASSDGLAGGHNEQFF	TGTGCCAGCAGCGACGGACTAGCGGGAGGGCATAATGAGCAGTTCTTC
.	TRBV5-4	.	TRBJ2-2	CASSLLSGELFF	TGTGCCAGCAGCTTGTTATCCGGGGAGCTGTTTTTT
.	TRBV7-9	.	TRBJ2-3	CASSLVGSVGLEITDTQYF	TGTGCCAGCAGCTTAGTAGGCTCTGTGGGACTCGAGATAACAGATACGCAGTATTTT
.	TRBV19	.	TRBJ1-6	CATGGSYNSPLHF	TGTGCCACTGGCGGCTCCTATAATTCACCCCTCCACTTT
TRBD2	TRBV30	.	TRBJ2-1	CAWSIGGSGRSEQFF	TGTGCCTGGAGTATAGGAGGGTCCGGGAGGAGTGAGCAGTTCTTC
TRBD2	TRBV30	few	TRBJ2-1	CAGEAGDRVLQFF	TGTGCCGGGGAAGCGGGAGATCGTGTCTTACAGTTCTTC
TRBD2	TRBV5-1	.	TRBJ2-7	CASSPRTSGRYEQYF	TGCGCCAGCAGCCCCCGGACTAGCGGGAGGTACGAGCAGTACTTC
TRBD1	TRBV5-1	once	TRBJ2-5	CASSRRDRLRQYF	TGCGCCAGCAGCCGCCGGGACAGACTAAGGCAGTACTTC
TRBD2	TRBV7-9	.	TRBJ2-1	CASSLLAGGKEQFF	TGTGCCAGCAGCTTGCTAGCGGGAGGTAAGGAGCAGTTCTTC
TRBD2	TRBV7-9	.	TRBJ2-3	CASSATAGGPGTQYF	TGTGCCAGCAGCGCCACTGCGGGAGGGCCCGGTACGCAGTATTTT
TRBD1	TRBV30	few	TRBJ2-6	CAWRRKDPAGGAFSSGANVLTF	TGTGCCTGGAGACGAAAGGATCCGGCAGGGGGCGCCTTCAGCTCTGGGGCCAACGTCCTGACTTTC
.	TRBV6-5	.	TRBJ1-1	CASSPLGRQNTEAFF	TGTGCCAGCAGCCCCCTGGGCAGGCAGAACACTGAAGCTTTCTTT
TRBD2	TRBV7-6	few	TRBJ2-3	CASSSASGDTQYF	TGTGCCAGCAGCTCCGCTAGCGGAGATACGCAGTATTTT
TRBD1	TRBV28	.	TRBJ2-2	CASSFLDRELIGELFF	TGTGCCAGCAGTTTTTTGGACAGGGAATTGATTGGGGAGCTGTTTTTT
TRBD2	TRBV29-1	.	TRBJ2-7	CSVGPSGAYEQYF	TGCAGCGTTGGGCCTAGCGGAGCCTACGAGCAGTACTTC
TRBD2	TRBV7-8	.	TRBJ2-5	CASSPIAGGPETQYF	TGTGCCAGCAGCCCTATAGCGGGAGGGCCAGAGACCCAGTACTTC